The 21 T cell receptor beta chains listed next were all sequenced from one sample in a study of tumor and adjacent non-tumor tissue in lung cancer. A modified ARM-PCR protocol with three rounds of nested PCR amplified TCRbeta. MiXCR, applied by TCRdb to the multiplex PCR reads, yields one record per CDR3 protein. The sample shows roughly 150,000 distinct CDR3 sequences, approximately 66% of them seen only once. The template was RNA from unsorted bulk tissue. Sequencing used lung tumor tissue. Receptor source: a man between 60 and 70 years old with small cell lung cancer.

The DNA of the CDR3 is TGTGCCATCAGCTATCTCCCCGAGCCGACAGTGTGGGCAATGGGCTCTGGGGCCAACGTCCTGACTTTC. Translated, it gives CAISYLPEPTVWAMGSGANVLTF. This sequence joins TRBV10-3 and TRBJ2-6; perhaps TRBD1 as D (5 bases). V lost 6 bases, J lost 0 bases, and 33 bases lay in between. CDR3 length equals 23 residues. Germline V gene sequence: CDR1 ENHRY, CDR2 SYGVKD.

This clonotype was detected only a few times. The chain has TRBV10-3 and TRBJ2-6, with D perhaps TRBD1 (6 bases). Germline CDR1 ENHRY, CDR2 SYGVKD. V shed 5 bases and J shed 10 bases, with 12 bases lying between them. CDR3 length: 13 amino acids. This CDR3 is CAISSQGQNVLTF. The CDR3, as DNA: TGTGCCATCAGTTCTCAGGGACAAAACGTCCTGACTTTC.

A note on this clonotype: At one end, the junction sequence differs from germline, possibly due to a read error. The chain has TRBV29-1 and TRBJ2-3; 9 nucleotides line up with TRBD2. Germline CDR1 and CDR2: SQVTM and ANQGSEA. This CDR3 contains 13 residues. The CDR3 loop is CSVGGRARDTQFF. In DNA form, the CDR3 reads TGCAGCGTAGGCGGGAGGGCCAGGGATACGCAGTTTTTT.

This clonotype was detected many times. The genes are TRBV20-1 and TRBJ2-3, with D unclear. V shed 5 bases and J shed 1 base, with 13 bases lying between them. The CDR3 spans 14 residues. The germline V gene has CDR1 DFQATT and CDR2 SNEGSKA (reference sequence). CDR3 DNA: TGCAGTGCTGAGCCCCTTGGGGGCACAGATACGCAGTATTTT. Its translation: CSAEPLGGTDTQYF.

On this clonotype: A much larger clone lies a single base off, so this may be a read error. The chain uses TRBV29-1 and TRBJ1-1; no definite D call. The CDR3 has 14 amino acids. Germline V gene data show CDR1 as SQVTM and CDR2 as ANQGSEA. This CDR3 reads CGVVTSGWEGEAFF. In DNA, the CDR3 is TGCGGCGTTGTGACGTCAGGCTGGGAAGGTGAAGCTTTCTTT. Combining the CDR3 with reference TRBV29-1 and TRBJ1-1 gives the whole variable domain SAVISQKPSRDICQRGTSLTIQCQVDSQVTMMFWYRQQPGQSLTLIATANQGSEATYESGFVIDKFPISRPNLTFSTLTVSNMSPEDSSIYLCGVVTSGWEGEAFFGQGTRLTVV.

With regard to this clonotype: A much larger clone differs from this one at a single base, so this may be a read error. This chain's CDR3 is CASRGLAGRENYKQYF. The DNA for the CDR3 is TGCGCCAGCAGGGGACTAGCGGGGAGGGAGAACTACAAGCAGTACTTC. The chain carries TRBV10-2 and TRBJ2-7, with TRBD2 identical over 13 bases. The CDR3 has 16 amino acids. From germline, CDR1 is WSHSY and CDR2 SAAADI.

V and J are TRBV7-9 and TRBJ1-4; D remains ambiguous. The germline V and J ends were trimmed by 2 bases and 10 bases, with 11 bases remaining between them. The germline V gene encodes CDR1 SEHNR and CDR2 FQNEAQ (reference sequence). The CDR3 has 13 residues. CDR3 sequence: CASSLTAGGKLFF. CDR3 nucleotides: TGTGCCAGCAGCTTAACAGCAGGTGGAAAACTGTTTTTT.

Concerning this clonotype itself: At one end, the junction sequence differs from germline, possibly due to a read error. The chain employs TRBV11-1 and TRBJ2-5; D not certain. This CDR3 is 13 amino acids long. CDR1 and CDR2 (germline): SGHAT, FQDESV (reference sequence). The DNA of the CDR3 is TGTGTCAGCAGCTTAGAGCCAGAAGAGACCCGGTACTTC. Amino acid sequence: CVSSLEPEETRYF.

The chain recombines TRBV6-6 with TRBJ2-1; 9 bases agree with TRBD1. Germline V gives CDR1 MNHNY, CDR2 SVGAGI (reference sequence). The CDR3 covers 14 residues. V shed 7 bases and J 10 bases; nucleotides not matched to a gene: 11. CDR3 bases: TGTGCCAGCACCTCCGGGACAGGGCCTCGGGAGCAGTTCTTC. It is translated as CASTSGTGPREQFF.

V and J are TRBV20-1 and TRBJ2-1; tentatively, D is TRBD2 (6 bases). V gave up 0 bases and J gave up 9 bases, with 9 bases separating them. The germline gives CDR1 DFQATT, CDR2 SNEGSKA (reference sequence). The CDR3 is 12 residues long. The chain's CDR3 is CSARERDIEQFF. The CDR3 DNA sequence: TGCAGTGCTAGAGAGCGGGATATTGAGCAGTTCTTC.

This clonotype was detected only a few times. This chain links TRBV6-5 with TRBJ1-6; TRBD1 might be the D (6 bases). Germline V gives CDR1 MNHEY, CDR2 SVGAGI. The V and J ends lost 5 bases and 7 bases respectively, with 18 bases between them. There are 16 residues in the CDR3. The CDR3 sequence is CASSAPSGALNSPLHF. The CDR3 DNA is TGTGCCAGCAGTGCACCTTCGGGGGCCCTCAATTCACCCCTCCACTTT.

This clonotype showed up just a few times. This clone may be a read error of a much larger clone one base away. This chain joins TRBV11-2 and TRBJ2-3, with D perhaps given as TRBD1 or TRBD2 (5 bases each). CDR3 length: 15 residues. Germline CDR1 and CDR2: SGHAT and FQNNGV. The CDR3 region is CASSTRARVTYTQYF. For the CDR3, the DNA is TGTGCCAGCAGCACCAGGGCGCGGGTCACATATACGCAGTATTTT.

This clonotype was counted ten times or more. The chain links TRBV12-5 to TRBJ2-2; D gene ambiguous. The CDR3 has 14 amino acids. Germline V lookup: CDR1 LGHNT, CDR2 FRNRAP. Trimming left V 1 base short and J 2 bases short, with 5 bases between. The CDR3 DNA reads as TGTGCTAGTGGTTTGGGTCATAACACCGGGGAGCTGTTTTTT. It yields the protein CASGLGHNTGELFF.

This chain links TRBV6-5 with TRBJ2-1, with D maybe TRBD2 (6 bases). Trimming pared 6 bases from V and 13 bases from J, leaving 22 bases between. CDR3 length: 14 amino acids. Germline CDR1 is MNHEY and CDR2 is SVGAGI. The CDR3 protein is CASRSGWLRDVQFF. In DNA form, the CDR3 reads TGTGCCAGCAGATCTGGTTGGTTGCGGGACGTCCAGTTCTTC.

Notes on this clonotype: An end of the junction differs from the germline gene, which may be a read error. The chain carries TRBV11-1 and TRBJ2-7; a weak D match, TRBD2 (5 bases). Germline V gene lookup returns CDR1 SGHAT and CDR2 FQDESV (reference sequence). This CDR3 is built from 13 residues. The chain's CDR3 is CASTPHTGFEQCF. In DNA form, the CDR3 reads TGTGCCAGCACCCCTCACACGGGGTTCGAGCAGTGCTTC.

Points on this clonotype: The germline gene is not matched at one end of the junction; a read error may be the cause. The J gene is TRBJ1-5, the V gene TRBV20-1, with no clear D. The CDR3 sequence is 14 residues long. Germline V gives CDR1 DFQATT, CDR2 SNEGSKA (reference sequence). The CDR3 DNA reads TGCAGTGCTAGTGTCCATGATATCAATCAGCTCCAGCATTTT. Protein sequence: CSASVHDINQLQHF.

This clonotype was picked up one time. A much bigger clone sits one base away, suggesting this may be a read error. A read error is likely, as this CDR3 ends without the conserved phenylalanine or tryptophan. The rearrangement links TRBV20-1 to TRBJ2-1; D uncertain. The CDR3 loop spans 13 amino acids. Germline assignment: CDR1 DFQATT and CDR2 SNEGSKA (reference sequence). Trimming took 7 bases from V and 7 from J, leaving 17 bases between them. CDR3 sequence reads: CSGVRGAQNEQFI. The DNA for the CDR3 is TGCAGTGGAGTACGAGGCGCGCAAAATGAGCAGTTCATC.

Of note for this clonotype: A read error may explain this, as a much larger clone is one base away. The V call is TRBV5-8, the J call TRBJ2-3; D remains ambiguous. This CDR3 contains 13 residues. The germline V gene encodes CDR1 SGHTS and CDR2 YDEGEE. The chain's CDR3 is CDSSSSGSDTQYF. The CDR3 DNA is TGTGACAGCAGCTCGTCTGGGTCAGATACGCAGTATTTT.

Comment on this clonotype: One junction end does not reproduce the germline sequence, and a read error may be involved. The gene calls are TRBV11-2 and TRBJ2-5, with 9 nucleotides matching TRBD2. Germline V gene sequence: CDR1 SGHAT, CDR2 FQNNGV. This CDR3 region has 15 residues. The CDR3 DNA is TGTTCCAGCAGCGGACCACTAGCGGGCCAAGAGACCAAGTACTTC. Its translation is CSSSGPLAGQETKYF.

The table lists this clonotype with a count of one. The rearrangement links TRBV18 to TRBJ2-7; 7 positions agree with TRBD2. The V and J ends lost 6 bases and 1 base, in that order; junction bases with no gene match: 3. The germline V gene encodes CDR1 KGHSH and CDR2 LQKENI. The CDR3 covers 13 residues. CDR3 protein: CASSREVSYEQYV. The CDR3 nucleotides read TGTGCCAGCTCCCGGGAGGTTTCCTACGAGCAGTACGTC.

This clonotype was seen more than once but under ten times. The rearrangement uses TRBV5-4 and TRBJ1-1; 7 bases align to TRBD1. J lost 0 bases, V lost 0 bases, and 5 bases had no gene match. The CDR3 covers 16 residues. The V gene's germline CDR1 is SGHNT and CDR2 YYREEE (reference sequence). DNA for the CDR3: TGTGCCAGCAGCTTGGGACAGGGACCAATGAACACTGAAGCTTTCTTT. Its translation: CASSLGQGPMNTEAFF. The variable domain in full, with the rest retrieved from reference TRBV5-4 and TRBJ1-1, is ETGVTQSPTHLIKTRGQQVTLRCSSQSGHNTVSWYQQALGQGPQFIFQYYREEENGRGNFPPRFSGLQFPNYSSELNVNALELDDSALYLCASSLGQGPMNTEAFFGQGTRLTVV.